A single sample is the source of the 20 T cell receptor beta chains below, sequenced in a study of early T cells in non-severe SARS-CoV-2 infection. TCRdb used MiXCR to reprocess the 5' RACE reads, holding one entry per CDR3 protein. The table records 75,000 to 100,000 distinct CDR3 sequences, roughly 13% of them present only once. Sequenced: whole blood. These receptors were taken from an adult who was a healthcare worker with PCR-confirmed SARS-CoV-2 infection or an uninfected control (not recorded which).

This clonotype was seen repeatedly, ten times or more. The V and J genes are TRBV6-2 or TRBV6-3 and TRBJ1-5; D gene unclear. V gave up 2 bases and J gave up 3 bases, with 14 bases separating them. This CDR3 region has 16 residues. The germline V gene encodes CDR1 MNHEY and CDR2 SVGEGT. CDR3 nucleotide sequence: TGTGCCAGCAGTTACCCCTCAAGGGTGGTCAATCAGCCCCAGCATTTT. Translating it yields CASSYPSRVVNQPQHF.

This clonotype was seen more than once but under ten times. The chain couples TRBV12-3 or TRBV12-4 to TRBJ1-5; no reliable D call. The V end was cut by 3 bases, the J end by 7 bases, with 10 bases between. The CDR3 sequence is 13 residues long. DNA for the CDR3: TGTGCCAGCAGTTTTGAGGGTCGACAGCCCCAGCATTTT. Translated, it gives CASSFEGRQPQHF.

This clonotype was detected ten times or more. The chain couples TRBV12-3 or TRBV12-4 to TRBJ2-5; weak D call: TRBD1 (6 bases). The length of the CDR3 is 13 residues. V dropped 5 bases and J dropped 3 bases, with 10 bases sitting between them. CDR3 loop: CASSPGEKETQYF. CDR3 in DNA: TGTGCCAGCAGTCCAGGGGAAAAAGAGACCCAGTACTTC.

Ten or more counts support this clonotype. The chain joins TRBV29-1 to TRBJ1-2; D not certain. Trimming stripped 4 bases from V and 2 bases from J, with 5 bases between. Germline lookup yields CDR1 SQVTM and CDR2 ANQGSEA. The CDR3 contains 11 residues. The CDR3 loop is CSVGRNYGYTF. DNA for the CDR3: TGCAGCGTTGGAAGGAACTATGGCTACACCTTC.

This clonotype was picked up a small number of times. The chain has TRBV5-1 and TRBJ2-3, with D perhaps given as TRBD1 or TRBD2 (7 bases each). The V and J ends lost 3 bases and 6 bases respectively, with 14 bases between them. The CDR3 totals 14 residues. The germline V gene has CDR1 SGHRS and CDR2 YFSETQ. CDR3 bases: TGCGCCAGCAGCTCAACAGGGGAGGGGGATACGCAGTATTTT. As protein: CASSSTGEGDTQYF.

This clonotype was found a few times. The J gene is TRBJ2-2, the V gene TRBV5-1; D uncertain. The CDR3 is 15 amino acids. Germline-derived CDR1 and CDR2 are SGHRS and YFSETQ. V was shortened by 1 base and J by 0 bases, with 7 bases between the two germline ends. The CDR3 sequence is CASSLSDTNTGELFF. DNA for the CDR3: TGCGCCAGCAGCTTGTCAGACACGAACACCGGGGAGCTGTTTTTT.

This chain joins TRBV28 and TRBJ1-2; D is undetermined. Trimming stripped 7 bases from V and 7 bases from J, with 10 bases between. Germline CDR1 is MDHEN and CDR2 is SYDVKM. The CDR3 is made up of 11 amino acids. The CDR3 spells CASTPGRGYTF. CDR3 sequence (DNA): TGTGCCAGCACCCCCGGACGTGGCTACACCTTC.

This clonotype has only a few counts. The gene calls are TRBV6-6 and TRBJ1-4, with D unclear. The CDR3 is made up of 13 amino acids. V lost 0 bases and J 7 bases, leaving 6 bases between the germline ends. Germline V gene lookup returns CDR1 MNHNY and CDR2 SVGAGI (reference sequence). CDR3 in DNA: TGTGCCAGCAGTTACTCGACGTTTGAAAAACTGTTTTTT. Its translation: CASSYSTFEKLFF.

This clonotype occurred a few times. The chain carries TRBV6-6 and TRBJ1-1; 7 bases map to TRBD1. CDR3 length equals 13 residues. Unmatched junction bases numbered 4, after V lost 7 bases and J lost 2 bases. CDR1 is MNHNY and CDR2 is SVGAGI in the germline V gene (reference sequence). DNA of the CDR3: TGTGCCAGCAAGGGGGCAGAAAACACTGAAGCTTTCTTT. It translates to CASKGAENTEAFF.

This clonotype was seen ten or more times. CDR3 protein: CASSPRGSAYEQYF. The CDR3 DNA is TGTGCCAGCAGCCCCCGAGGGAGCGCCTACGAGCAGTACTTC. The chain employs TRBV11-3 and TRBJ2-7, with D tentatively TRBD2 (5 bases). The CDR3 runs 14 residues. CDR1 is SGHNT, CDR2 YENEEA, per germline. The V and J ends lost 5 bases and 2 bases respectively, with 13 bases between them.

The genes are TRBV29-1 and TRBJ1-2; 10 bases are shared with TRBD1. V lost 6 bases and J lost 3; bases outside the gene matches: 4. Germline CDR1 is SQVTM and CDR2 is ANQGSEA. There are 13 residues in the CDR3. The CDR3 here is CSVTGGEHYGYTF. The CDR3 DNA reads TGCAGCGTGACAGGGGGCGAACACTATGGCTACACCTTC.

The sample holds a few counts of this clonotype. The chain combines TRBV5-6 with TRBJ1-5; D possibly corresponds to TRBD1 (5 bases). The CDR3 extends over 12 amino acids. The germline V gene has CDR1 SGHDT and CDR2 YYEEEE. The germline V and J ends were trimmed by 5 bases and 10 bases, with 13 bases remaining between them. The CDR3 bases are TGTGCCAGCAGGCGGGGGAGAGGACCCCAGCATTTT. Translated: CASRRGRGPQHF. Filled out from reference TRBV5-6 and TRBJ1-5, the complete variable domain reads DAGVTQSPTHLIKTRGQQVTLRCSPKSGHDTVSWYQQALGQGPQFIFQYYEEEERQRGNFPDRFSGHQFPNYSSELNVNALLLGDSALYLCASRRGRGPQHFGDGTRLSIL.

This clonotype was counted a few times. The V gene is TRBV21-1, the J gene TRBJ2-7; TRBD1 is taken as the D call from the table, unchecked against the DNA. TRBV21-1 is a documented pseudogene. The CDR3 is 13 amino acids. CDR3 nucleotide sequence: TGTGCCAGCAGACCCTTCCACAGGGTCGAGCAGTACTTC. Translation gives CASRPFHRVEQYF.

The chain combines TRBV7-9 with TRBJ2-1, with 9 bases matching TRBD1. Germline CDR1 SEHNR, CDR2 FQNEAQ (reference sequence). This CDR3 is 16 amino acids long. V lost 5 bases, J lost 10 bases, and 15 bases stayed unmatched. CDR3 bases: TGTGCCAGCAGCCCAATACAGGGGGCGCGAACCGGGGAGCAGTTCTTC. Amino acid sequence: CASSPIQGARTGEQFF.

This clonotype was picked up many times. The CDR3 loop is CASSLPGQGRDEQYF. The CDR3 bases are TGTGCCAGCAGTTTACCGGGACAGGGACGGGACGAGCAGTACTTC. The chain carries TRBV5-6 and TRBJ2-7, with 9 bases lining up with TRBD1. This CDR3 spans 15 amino acids. V was pared by 5 bases and J by 5 bases, with 11 bases of the junction left unmatched. Germline V lookup: CDR1 SGHDT, CDR2 YYEEEE.

The chain links TRBV9 to TRBJ1-1; D not resolved. The CDR3 totals 15 residues. Germline CDR1 reads SGDLS; CDR2 reads YYNGEE. Trimming took off 0 bases at V and 5 bases at J, with 14 bases between the two ends. CDR3 in amino acids: CASSVVGSSPTEAFF. The CDR3 DNA is TGTGCCAGCAGCGTAGTAGGCAGTTCCCCTACTGAAGCTTTCTTT.

In this sample, this clonotype turned up a few times. This chain connects TRBV11-2 to TRBJ2-1; 9 nucleotides agree with TRBD1. CDR3 size: 14 residues. V trimming: 5 bases; J trimming: 6 bases; junction bases outside the gene matches: 5. CDR1 and CDR2 (germline): SGHAT, FQNNGV. CDR3 loop: CASSPGQGSNEQFF. The DNA for the CDR3 is TGTGCCAGCAGCCCGGGACAGGGCTCCAATGAGCAGTTCTTC.

This clonotype has only a few counts. The rearrangement links TRBV11-2 to TRBJ2-7, with D uncertain. V was clipped by 3 bases and J by 3 bases, with 12 bases between them. Looked up from germline, CDR1 is SGHAT and CDR2 is FQNNGV. The CDR3 sequence is 14 residues long. The CDR3 reads CASSFRARNYEQYF. DNA for the CDR3: TGTGCCAGCAGCTTTAGGGCCAGAAACTACGAGCAGTACTTC.

The chain carries TRBV20-1 and TRBJ2-7; D is perhaps TRBD1 (5 bases). V was trimmed by 3 bases and J by 3 bases, leaving 6 bases between them. The CDR3 is 11 amino acids. In germline, CDR1 is DFQATT, CDR2 SNEGSKA (reference sequence). The DNA of the CDR3 is TGCAGTGCTAGTCAGGGCTACGAGCAGTACTTC. Translation gives CSASQGYEQYF.

There are many counts of this clonotype. The chain carries TRBV12-3 or TRBV12-4 and TRBJ1-5; D is unresolved. Trimming took off 2 bases at V and 9 bases at J, with 14 bases between the two ends. The CDR3 loop spans 14 amino acids. This chain's CDR3 is CASSLRIDAWPQHF. The CDR3 DNA sequence: TGTGCCAGCAGTTTACGAATAGACGCGTGGCCCCAGCATTTT.